This T cell receptor (beta chain) was sequenced during a study of blood T cell repertoires in COVID-19. Looking at the study overall: Samples taken during acute and convalescent COVID-19 were collected in the United States, Italy and Spain. Sample material is recorded as cDNA or gDNA derived from T cells, B-cell-depleted T cells, or PBMCs.

Trimming took 0 bases from V and 4 from J, leaving 12 bases between them. Germline lookup yields CDR1 LGHNA and CDR2 YSLEER. This CDR3 has 15 amino acids. Per the original data handling: It was from reference gene primer amplification that nucleated cell counts were estimated. Repertoires were generated with immunoSEQ multiplex PCR, while TCRdb's copy carries only in-frame clones and drops some. V and J calls and clone size follow that table, whereas D and trimming were derived from the DNA. The table includes around 130,000 clones, 82% detected once. The chain employs TRBV4-3 and TRBJ2-5; a possible D gene is TRBD1 (7 bases). This TCR was recovered from a woman between 65 and 79 years old with acute or convalescent COVID-19. Material: peripheral blood. CDR3 DNA sequence: TGCGCCAGCAGCCAAGACAGGGGGGCGGTAGAGACCCAGTACTTC. Its translation: CASSQDRGAVETQYF.